This T cell receptor (beta chain) was recovered during a study of shared clonotypes between healthy human individuals. Regarding the study as a whole: Generally, estimated richness proved larger in naive subsets than it did in memory subsets. A reduction in generation probabilities was seen for non-shared clonotypes relative to those shared by all four donors.

Genomic DNA from each subset was divided evenly over several immunoSEQ plates. The protocol was immunoSEQ multiplex PCR, while the TCRdb copy is restricted to in-frame clones and leaves out a portion. Of some 2.3 million clones listed, over 85% were seen once; the top ten hold 0.39%. The CDR3 extends over 15 amino acids. CDR1 is MDHEN and CDR2 is SYDVKM in the germline V gene. Trimming cost V 6 bases and J 4 bases; bases outside gene matches: 10. Every donor, a Caucasian adult, lived in Nashville, Tennessee. Notes on this clone: The antigen is not known.

V is TRBV28 and J is TRBJ2-7, with 9 nucleotides matching TRBD1. The origin of this receptor is a man younger than 35 in good health. Some clones in this sample may be carry-over from other donors' samples. Sequencing was carried out using naive CD4+ T cells from PBMCs. Subset given: CD45RA+ positively selected. The CDR3 bases are TGTGCCAGCAGGAGTCGGGGGACAGGGCGGTACGAGCAGTACTTC. Translating gives CASRSRGTGRYEQYF.